Following are 3 T cell receptor beta chains from one sample sequenced in a study of blood T cell repertoires in COVID-19. The table came from immunoSEQ multiplex PCR; TCRdb's copy has only in-frame clones and leaves some out. Here the sample spans roughly 140,000 clones, around 86% being singletons. The sequenced sample consisted of PBMCs or T cells enriched from blood (not recorded which). The receptors originated from a man between 60 and 70 years old who had recovered from COVID-19.

The chain employs TRBV10-2 and TRBJ2-7; D uncertain. Per germline, CDR1 WSHSY and CDR2 SAAADI. The ends were cut back, 0 bases at V and 7 bases at J, with 7 bases in the middle. There are 12 residues in the CDR3. CDR3 protein: CASSESQWEQYF. The CDR3 region has the DNA TGCGCCAGCAGTGAGTCACAGTGGGAGCAGTACTTC.

The rearrangement links TRBV24-1 to TRBJ2-1, with TRBD2 identical over 9 bases. This CDR3 region has 14 residues. J lost 6 bases, V lost 10 bases, and 9 bases had no gene match. Germline CDR1 is KGHDR and CDR2 is SFDVKD. CDR3 amino acids: CATSSSGAINEQFF. CDR3 bases: TGTGCCACATCGTCTAGCGGGGCTATCAATGAGCAGTTCTTC.

In DNA, the CDR3 is TGTGCCAGCAGCCCCCGGACAGGGGACTCCTACGAGCAGTACTTC. Translation: CASSPRTGDSYEQYF. V gene TRBV7-8 combines with J gene TRBJ2-7, with 9 bases that match TRBD1. V lost 5 bases to trimming and J lost 0 bases; unmatched junction nucleotides: 5. This CDR3 region has 15 residues. The germline V gene encodes CDR1 SGHVS and CDR2 FQNEAQ.